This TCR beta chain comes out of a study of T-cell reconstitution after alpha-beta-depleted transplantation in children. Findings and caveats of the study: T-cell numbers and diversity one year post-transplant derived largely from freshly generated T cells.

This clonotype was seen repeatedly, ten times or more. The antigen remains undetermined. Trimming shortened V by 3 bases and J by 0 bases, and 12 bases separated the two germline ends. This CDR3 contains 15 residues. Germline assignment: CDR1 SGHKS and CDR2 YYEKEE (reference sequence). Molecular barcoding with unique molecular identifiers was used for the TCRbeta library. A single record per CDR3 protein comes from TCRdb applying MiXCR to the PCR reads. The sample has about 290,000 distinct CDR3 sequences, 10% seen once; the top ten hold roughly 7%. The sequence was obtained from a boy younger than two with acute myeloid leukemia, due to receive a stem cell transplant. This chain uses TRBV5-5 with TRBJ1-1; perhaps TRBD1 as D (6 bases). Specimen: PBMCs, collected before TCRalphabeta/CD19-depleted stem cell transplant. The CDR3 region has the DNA TGTGCCAGCAGCTCTCGGACAGCCATGAACACTGAAGCTTTCTTT. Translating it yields CASSSRTAMNTEAFF.